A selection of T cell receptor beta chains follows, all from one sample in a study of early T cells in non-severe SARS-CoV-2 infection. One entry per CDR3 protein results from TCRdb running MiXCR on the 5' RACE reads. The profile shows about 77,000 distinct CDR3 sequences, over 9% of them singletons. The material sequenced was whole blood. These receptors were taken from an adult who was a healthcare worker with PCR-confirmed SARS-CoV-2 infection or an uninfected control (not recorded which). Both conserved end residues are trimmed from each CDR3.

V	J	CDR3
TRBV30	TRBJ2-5	AWSVWGPQETQY
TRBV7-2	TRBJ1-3	ASSLGTYSGNTIY
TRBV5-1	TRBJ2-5	ASSLGQGLQETQY
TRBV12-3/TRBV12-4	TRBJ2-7	ASSWGLATYEQY
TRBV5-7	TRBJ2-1	ASCFYRGNEQF
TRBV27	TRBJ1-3	ASWTGPPGNTIY
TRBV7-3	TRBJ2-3	ASSLTQGANTQY
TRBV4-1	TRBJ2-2	ASSLRTGTANTGELF
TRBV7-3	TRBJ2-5	ASSLWGGIETQY
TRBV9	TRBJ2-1	ASSLERGGNEQF
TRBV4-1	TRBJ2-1	ASSLGQAISYNEQF
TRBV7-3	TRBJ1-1	ASTAQGGTEAF
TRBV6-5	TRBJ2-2	ASRPTGEAGELF
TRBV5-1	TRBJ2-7	ASSSPGQTYEQY
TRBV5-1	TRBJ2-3	ASSLGHSTDTQY
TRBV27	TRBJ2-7	ASRTGGDEQY
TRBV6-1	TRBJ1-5	ASSPSLGNQPQH
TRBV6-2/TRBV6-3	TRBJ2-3	ASSYGGRSDTQY
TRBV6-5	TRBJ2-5	ASRYRGGTETQY
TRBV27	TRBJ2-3	ANSGTSGTDTQY
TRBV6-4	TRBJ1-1	ASTTDRADTEAF
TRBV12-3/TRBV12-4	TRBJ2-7	ASSFSVGNLAGGEQY
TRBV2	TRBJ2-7	ASSQLANEQY
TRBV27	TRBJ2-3	ASSLGGRSTDTQY
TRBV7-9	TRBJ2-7	ASSPGDRYEQY
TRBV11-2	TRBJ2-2	ASSRRGVNTGELF
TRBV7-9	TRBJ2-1	ASSAGRGRLGNEQF
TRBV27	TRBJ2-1	ASKGQMRDYNEQF
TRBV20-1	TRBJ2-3	SARSGKGAEDTQY